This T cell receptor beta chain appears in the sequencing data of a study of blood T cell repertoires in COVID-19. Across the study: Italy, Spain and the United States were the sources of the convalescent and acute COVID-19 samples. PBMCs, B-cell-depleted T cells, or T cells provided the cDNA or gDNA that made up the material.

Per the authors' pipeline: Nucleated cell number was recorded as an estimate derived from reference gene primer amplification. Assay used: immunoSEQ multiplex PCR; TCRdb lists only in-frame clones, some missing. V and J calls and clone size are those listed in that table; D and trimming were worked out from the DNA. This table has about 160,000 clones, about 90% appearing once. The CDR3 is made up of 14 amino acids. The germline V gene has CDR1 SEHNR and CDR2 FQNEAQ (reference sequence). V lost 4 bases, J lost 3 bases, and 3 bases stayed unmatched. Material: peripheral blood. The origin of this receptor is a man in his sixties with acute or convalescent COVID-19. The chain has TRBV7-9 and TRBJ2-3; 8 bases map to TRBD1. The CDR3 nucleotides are TGTGCCAGCAGCTCGGACAGGGTGACAGATACGCAGTATTTT. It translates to CASSSDRVTDTQYF.